Listed below are T cell receptor beta chains from one sample, sequenced in a study of CD8+ T cells in alopecia areata. Assay: immunoSEQ multiplex PCR; the TCRdb copy retains only in-frame clones and omits some. Of hundreds of thousands of clones listed, roughly 50% are singletons. The material sequenced was CD4+ T cells sorted from blood, taken at week 24, from a patient treated with tofacitinib. These receptors came from a human donor with alopecia areata. The CDR3 runs from the conserved cysteine through the conserved F or W. D genes are given only for firm matches. Only part of the rows carry a size: once, few, many, or a class if the clone is expanded.

V gene	J gene	D gene	clone size	CDR3 DNA	CDR3 protein
TRBV30	TRBJ1-1	TRBD1	NA	TGTGCCTGGAGTGTAACAAGGGGACAGGGGGAAGCTTTCTTT	CAWSVTRGQGEAFF
TRBV4-1	TRBJ2-5	NA	few	TGCGCCAGCAGCCAAGGGGTACGGGAGACCCAGTACTTC	CASSQGVRETQYF
TRBV7-9	TRBJ1-5	NA	few	TGTGCCAGCAGCCGATCCAAGGATCAGCCCCAGCATTTT	CASSRSKDQPQHF
TRBV10-3	TRBJ2-7	NA	NA	TGTGCCATCAGTGAAAATTCCCCTACGAGCCACCGTTCCTACGAGCAGTACTTC	CAISENSPTSHRSYEQYF
TRBV29-1	TRBJ2-7	NA	few	TGCAGCGTTGAAGGGGCAGTTTCCTACGAGCAGTACTTC	CSVEGAVSYEQYF
TRBV5-5	TRBJ2-3	NA	few	TGTGCCAGCAACCTCGGTCGCGTCGAGGGTACGCAGTATTTT	CASNLGRVEGTQYF
TRBV6-1	TRBJ2-5	NA	NA	TGTGCCAGCAGTGACGGTCCCCAAGAGACCCAGTACTTC	CASSDGPQETQYF
TRBV2	TRBJ1-4	NA	NA	TGTGCCAGCAGTGATATCGACCGGATTAATGAAAAACTGTTTTTT	CASSDIDRINEKLFF
TRBV28	TRBJ1-2	NA	NA	TGTGCCAGCACCGTTGACAGCAACTATGGCTACACCTTC	CASTVDSNYGYTF
TRBV30	TRBJ2-1	TRBD2	NA	TGTGCCTGGAGTATGACTAGCGGGGGGGCCTACAATGAGCAGTTCTTC	CAWSMTSGGAYNEQFF
TRBV15	TRBJ1-1	NA	NA	TGTGCCACCAGCCCCCGCGGGGGACCCTCTGAAGCTTTCTTT	CATSPRGGPSEAFF
TRBV7-2	TRBJ1-2	NA	NA	TGTGCCAGCAGCTTAGGGGAGGGTGGCTACACCTTC	CASSLGEGGYTF
TRBV9	TRBJ1-2	TRBD1	NA	TGTGCCAGCAGCGATCAGGGGGGGTATGGCTACACCTTC	CASSDQGGYGYTF
TRBV7-9	TRBJ1-4	NA	few	TGTGCCAGCAGCCGGGACACCGGTGCTAATGAAAAACTGTTTTTT	CASSRDTGANEKLFF
TRBV5-1	TRBJ2-5	NA	NA	TGCGCCAGCAGCTTGGCCGCGGAGACCCAGTACTTC	CASSLAAETQYF
TRBV5-6	TRBJ2-5	NA	few	TGTGCCAGCAGCTTGGTACAAGAGACCCAGTACTTC	CASSLVQETQYF
TRBV5-1	TRBJ2-1	NA	NA	TGCGCCAGCAGCCCTGTCCAGGGAGTGAGGGACAATGAGCAGTTCTTC	CASSPVQGVRDNEQFF
TRBV14	TRBJ1-6	NA	NA	TGTGCCAGCAGCCAATTAAGATCGAACAATTCACCCCTCCACTTT	CASSQLRSNNSPLHF
TRBV7-2	TRBJ1-3	NA	NA	TGTGCCAGCAGCTTAGACAGTCGCTCTGGAAACACCATATATTTT	CASSLDSRSGNTIYF